This T cell receptor beta chain comes out of a study of blood T cell repertoires in COVID-19. Study as a whole: COVID-19 samples from acute and convalescent phases originated in the United States, Italy and Spain. T cells, B-cell-depleted T cells, or PBMCs supplied cDNA or gDNA.

The authors' processing: By means of reference gene primer amplification, nucleated cell counts were estimated. Measured with immunoSEQ multiplex PCR; TCRdb has only the in-frame clones, and not every one. The DNA gave D and trimming, while V, J and clone size come from that table. The sample holds 130,000 to 150,000 clones, 85% seen once. The sequence was obtained from a middle-aged woman with active or convalescent COVID-19. Sequencing input: peripheral blood.

CDR3 protein: CSASRSRDNQPQHF. The CDR3 nucleotides are TGCAGTGCTAGTAGATCCAGGGACAATCAGCCCCAGCATTTT. The V and J genes are TRBV20-1 and TRBJ1-5; a possible D gene is TRBD1 (5 bases). V lost 3 bases, J lost 3 bases, and 12 bases lay in between. Per germline, CDR1 DFQATT and CDR2 SNEGSKA (reference sequence). This CDR3 has 14 residues.